A single sample is the source of the 9 T cell receptor beta chains below, sequenced in a study of T cell responses to AZD1222 COVID-19 vaccine. Data came from immunoSEQ multiplex PCR; TCRdb stores just in-frame clones and leaves some out. The sample lists nearly 55,000 clones, roughly nine tenths seen once, with around 13% in the top ten. The input for sequencing was peripheral blood, taken 28 days after the second AZD1222 dose. All receptors come from an adult who received the AZD1222 COVID-19 vaccine.

The rearrangement uses TRBV3-1 (or the pseudogene TRBV3-2) and TRBJ2-6, with D possibly being TRBD2 (5 bases). The length of the CDR3 is 19 residues. CDR1 and CDR2 from the germline V gene are LGHDT and YNNKEL (reference sequence). Trimming removed 1 base at V and 1 base at J, with 17 bases between. The CDR3 region is CASSQGFRVRASGANVLTF. The CDR3 DNA reads as TGTGCCAGCAGCCAAGGGTTTCGGGTGAGGGCATCTGGGGCCAACGTCCTGACTTTC.

The chain recombines TRBV6-5 with TRBJ2-1, with 8 bases aligning to TRBD2. The trim removed 2 bases at V and 6 bases at J, leaving 6 bases unmatched. The germline CDR1 and CDR2 sequences are MNHEY and SVGAGI. The length of the CDR3 is 15 residues. CDR3 nucleotides: TGTGCCAGCAGTTACACTAGCGGATCGTCCAATGAGCAGTTCTTC. Amino acid sequence: CASSYTSGSSNEQFF.

The V call is TRBV28, the J call TRBJ1-2; no reliable D call. This CDR3 is 19 amino acids long. V was shortened by 5 bases and J by 0 bases, with 25 bases between the two germline ends. CDR1 and CDR2 from the germline V gene are MDHEN and SYDVKM. Written as DNA, the CDR3 is TGTGCCAGCAGTGTTTTTCGGGCGGGTCCGACAAGATCTAACTATGGCTACACCTTC. It codes for CASSVFRAGPTRSNYGYTF.

The chain is built from TRBV5-1 and TRBJ2-4; TRBD2 aligns across 11 bases. Germline V CDR1 and CDR2: SGHRS, YFSETQ. V dropped 1 base and J dropped 8; count of bases not matched to a gene: 5. The CDR3 runs 15 residues. CDR3 coding DNA: TGCGCCAGCAGCTTGACTAGCGGGAGACGGGACATTCAGTACTTC. It encodes CASSLTSGRRDIQYF. The whole variable domain, filled in from reference TRBV5-1 and TRBJ2-4, reads KAGVTQTPRYLIKTRGQQVTLSCSPISGHRSVSWYQQTPGQGLQFLFEYFSETQRNKGNFPGRFSGRQFSNSRSEMNVSTLELGDSALYLCASSLTSGRRDIQYFGAGTRLSVL.

This clone was found a few times. J is TRBJ2-1 and V is TRBV11-3; no clear D gene. The CDR3 covers 14 residues. Per the germline V gene, CDR1 is SGHNT and CDR2 is YENEEA. Trimming stripped 2 bases from V and 6 bases from J, with 11 bases between. The CDR3 DNA reads as TGTGCCAGCAGCTTACGTTCGAGCACCAATGAGCAGTTCTTC. This sequence encodes CASSLRSSTNEQFF.

The J gene is TRBJ2-4, the V gene TRBV6-6; tentative D call: TRBD1 (6 bases). The CDR3 runs to 17 residues. Between the trimmed V and J ends, which lost 5 bases and 2 bases, there was a span of 19 bases. Per the germline V gene, CDR1 is MNHNY and CDR2 is SVGAGI (reference sequence). CDR3 coding DNA: TGTGCCAGCAGTCATCTGGTGGGGGCCGGGTCCAAAAACATTCAGTACTTC. The encoded protein is CASSHLVGAGSKNIQYF.

The chain couples TRBV6-4 to TRBJ1-4, with D possibly being TRBD1 (5 bases). Per the germline V gene, CDR1 is MRHNA and CDR2 is SNTAGT. Trimming stripped 6 bases from V and 4 bases from J, with 9 bases between. The CDR3 consists of 13 residues. This chain's CDR3 is CASSPDSNEKLFF. CDR3 bases: TGTGCCAGCAGCCCCGACAGTAATGAAAAACTGTTTTTT.

The genes are TRBV2 and TRBJ2-1; 7 bases agree with TRBD1. This CDR3 spans 14 amino acids. J gave up 3 bases and V 5 bases, and 4 bases lay outside the gene matches. Germline V gene sequence: CDR1 SNHLY, CDR2 FYNNEI. The CDR3 reads CASSSRDSYNEQFF. CDR3 DNA sequence: TGTGCCAGCAGTTCCCGGGACAGCTACAATGAGCAGTTCTTC.

In its sample, this clone was seen once. CDR3 sequence (DNA): TGTGCCAGCAGTTTAAACAGGGGGCACGGCCTTTCTAATGAAAAACTGTTTTTT. The encoded protein is CASSLNRGHGLSNEKLFF. This chain links TRBV28 with TRBJ1-4; 9 bases map to TRBD1. CDR1 and CDR2 (germline): MDHEN, SYDVKM. The CDR3 is made up of 18 amino acids. V was clipped by 2 bases and J by 3 bases; unmatched bases: 10.